This T cell receptor beta chain was observed in a study of T cell responses to AZD1222 COVID-19 vaccine. Clones were sequenced by immunoSEQ multiplex PCR, and TCRdb holds only the in-frame ones, with some missing. The sample records 100,000 to 150,000 clones, 91% being singletons. The CDR3 has 15 residues. Looked up from germline, CDR1 is SGHRS and CDR2 is YFSETQ. Trimming pared 1 base from V and 0 bases from J, leaving 8 bases between. With respect to this clone: The target antigen is unknown.

Study observations and caveats: Females outnumbered males among donors, who were mostly white British; clonal diversity was possibly underestimated. Baseline seropositives among AZD1222 recipients totaled only six or seven. Unmutated variant regions are reportedly the target of nearly half of TCRs that are spike-specific. Spike-specific TCR repertoires showed rising breadth and depth after two AZD1222 doses.

The origin of this receptor is an adult who received the AZD1222 COVID-19 vaccine. The chain joins TRBV5-1 to TRBJ2-1; D is undetermined. The specimen comprised peripheral blood, sampled 28 days after the second AZD1222 dose. The chain's CDR3 is CASSLQLSSYNEQFF. The CDR3 DNA reads as TGCGCCAGCAGCTTGCAGTTGAGCTCCTACAATGAGCAGTTCTTC.